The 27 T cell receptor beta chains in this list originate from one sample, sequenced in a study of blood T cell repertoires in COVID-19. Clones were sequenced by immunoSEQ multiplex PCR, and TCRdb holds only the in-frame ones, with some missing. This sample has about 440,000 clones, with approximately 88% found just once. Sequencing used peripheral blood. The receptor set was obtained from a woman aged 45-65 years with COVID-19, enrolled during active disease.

CDR3 amino acids: CASAGTGYNSPLHF. The CDR3 coding sequence is TGTGCCAGCGCCGGGACAGGGTATAATTCACCCCTCCACTTT. The genes are TRBV5-6 and TRBJ1-6; TRBD1 aligns across 9 bases. CDR3 size: 14 residues. V lost 7 bases, J lost 4 bases, and 3 bases stayed unmatched. Per the germline V gene, CDR1 is SGHDT and CDR2 is YYEEEE.

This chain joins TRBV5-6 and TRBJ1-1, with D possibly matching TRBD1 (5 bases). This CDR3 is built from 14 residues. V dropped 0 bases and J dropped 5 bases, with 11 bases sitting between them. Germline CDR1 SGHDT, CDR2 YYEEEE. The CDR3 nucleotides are TGTGCCAGCAGCTTGGTGGGGGGATTAACTGAAGCTTTCTTT. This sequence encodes CASSLVGGLTEAFF.

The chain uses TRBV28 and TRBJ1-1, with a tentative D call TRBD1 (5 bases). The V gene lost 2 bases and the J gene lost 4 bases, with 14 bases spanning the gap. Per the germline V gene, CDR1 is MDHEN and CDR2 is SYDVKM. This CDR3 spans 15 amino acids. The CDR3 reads CASSLTAIQGTEAFF. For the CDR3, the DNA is TGTGCCAGCAGTTTAACAGCCATCCAGGGCACTGAAGCTTTCTTT.

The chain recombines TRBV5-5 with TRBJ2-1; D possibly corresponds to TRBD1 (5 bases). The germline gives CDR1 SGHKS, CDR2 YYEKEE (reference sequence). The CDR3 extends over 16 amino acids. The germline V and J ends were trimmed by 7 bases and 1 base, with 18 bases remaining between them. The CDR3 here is CASLSGAGYSYNEQFF. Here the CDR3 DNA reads TGTGCCAGCCTGAGTGGGGCAGGCTATTCCTACAATGAGCAGTTCTTC.

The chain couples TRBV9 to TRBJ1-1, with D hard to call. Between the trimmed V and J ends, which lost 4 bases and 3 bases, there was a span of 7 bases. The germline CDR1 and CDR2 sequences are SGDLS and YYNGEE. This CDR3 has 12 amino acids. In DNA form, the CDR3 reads TGTGCCAGCAGCCCCCCGGACACTGAAGCTTTCTTT. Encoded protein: CASSPPDTEAFF.

In DNA form, the CDR3 reads TGTGCCAGCAGTCCAGGGACAGGGGTTGGCACTGAAGCTTTCTTT. Translation gives CASSPGTGVGTEAFF. The V gene is TRBV2, the J gene TRBJ1-1; 10 bases match TRBD1. The CDR3 covers 15 residues. CDR1 and CDR2 from the germline V gene are SNHLY and FYNNEI. V lost 5 bases to trimming and J lost 4 bases; unmatched junction nucleotides: 7. Together with reference TRBV2 and TRBJ1-1, the CDR3 gives the full variable domain: EPEVTQTPSHQVTQMGQEVILRCVPISNHLYFYWYRQILGQKVEFLVSFYNNEISEKSEIFDDQFSVERPDGSNFTLKIRSTKLEDSAMYFCASSPGTGVGTEAFFGQGTRLTVV.

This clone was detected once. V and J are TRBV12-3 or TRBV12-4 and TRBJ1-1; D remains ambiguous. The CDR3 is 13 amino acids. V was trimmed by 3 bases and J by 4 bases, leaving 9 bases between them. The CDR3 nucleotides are TGTGCCAGCAGTTTTGGGCAGAGCACTGAAGCTTTCTTT. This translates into CASSFGQSTEAFF.

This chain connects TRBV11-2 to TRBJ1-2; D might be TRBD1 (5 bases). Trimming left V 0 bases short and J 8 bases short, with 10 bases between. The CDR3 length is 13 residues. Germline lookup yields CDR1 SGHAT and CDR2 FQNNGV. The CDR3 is CASSLEGRYGYTF. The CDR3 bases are TGTGCCAGCAGCTTAGAGGGGCGCTACGGCTACACCTTC.

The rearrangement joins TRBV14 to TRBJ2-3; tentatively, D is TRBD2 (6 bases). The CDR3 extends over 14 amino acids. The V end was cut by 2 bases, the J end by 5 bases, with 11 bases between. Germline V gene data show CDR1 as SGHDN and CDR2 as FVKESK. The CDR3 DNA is TGTGCCAGCAGCCAACACGCCGGGGGAGATACGCAGTATTTT. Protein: CASSQHAGGDTQYF.

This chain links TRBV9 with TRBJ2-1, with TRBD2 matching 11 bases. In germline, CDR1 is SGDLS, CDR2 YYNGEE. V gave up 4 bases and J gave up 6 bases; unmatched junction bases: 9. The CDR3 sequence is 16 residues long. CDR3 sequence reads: CASSTSLAGGTNEQFF. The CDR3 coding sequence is TGTGCCAGCAGCACCAGCCTAGCGGGGGGCACCAATGAGCAGTTCTTC.

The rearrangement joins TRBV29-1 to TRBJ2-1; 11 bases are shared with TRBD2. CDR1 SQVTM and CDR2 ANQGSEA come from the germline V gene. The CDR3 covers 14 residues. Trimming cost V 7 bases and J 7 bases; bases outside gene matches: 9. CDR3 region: CSARGLAELNEQFF. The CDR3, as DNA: TGCAGCGCACGGGGACTAGCGGAGCTTAATGAGCAGTTCTTC.

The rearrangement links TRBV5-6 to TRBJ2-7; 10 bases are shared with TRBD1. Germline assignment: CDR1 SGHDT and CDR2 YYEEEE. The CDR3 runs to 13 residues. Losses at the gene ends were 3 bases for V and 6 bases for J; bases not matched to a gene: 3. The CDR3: CASSSDRGREQYF. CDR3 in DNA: TGTGCCAGCAGCTCCGACAGGGGGCGCGAGCAGTACTTC.

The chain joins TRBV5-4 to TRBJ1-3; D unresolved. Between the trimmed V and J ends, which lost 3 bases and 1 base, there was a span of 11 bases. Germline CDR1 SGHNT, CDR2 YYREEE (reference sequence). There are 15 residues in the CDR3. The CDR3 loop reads CASSYNAASGNTIYF. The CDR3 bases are TGTGCCAGCAGCTATAATGCGGCTTCTGGAAACACCATATATTTT.

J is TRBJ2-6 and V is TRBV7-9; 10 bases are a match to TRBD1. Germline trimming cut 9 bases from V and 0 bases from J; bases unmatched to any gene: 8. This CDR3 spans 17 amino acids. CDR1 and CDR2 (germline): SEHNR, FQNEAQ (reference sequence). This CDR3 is CARTGTGETSGANVLTF. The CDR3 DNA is TGTGCCAGGACAGGGACAGGGGAAACCTCTGGGGCCAACGTCCTGACTTTC.

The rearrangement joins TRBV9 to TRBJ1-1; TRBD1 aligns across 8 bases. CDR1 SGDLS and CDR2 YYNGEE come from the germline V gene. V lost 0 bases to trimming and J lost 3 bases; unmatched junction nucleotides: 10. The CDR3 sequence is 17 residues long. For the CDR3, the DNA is TGTGCCAGCAGCGTAGGTCGAAGGACAGGGCCTCACACTGAAGCTTTCTTT. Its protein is CASSVGRRTGPHTEAFF.

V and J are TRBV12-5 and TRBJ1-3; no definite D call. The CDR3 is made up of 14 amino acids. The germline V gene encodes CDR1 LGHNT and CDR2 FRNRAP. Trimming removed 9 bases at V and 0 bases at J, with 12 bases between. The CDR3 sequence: CASRFGVSGNTIYF. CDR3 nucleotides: TGTGCTAGCCGTTTTGGAGTCTCTGGAAACACCATATATTTT. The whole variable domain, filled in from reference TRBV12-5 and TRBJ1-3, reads DARVTQTPRHKVTEMGQEVTMRCQPILGHNTVFWYRQTMMQGLELLAYFRNRAPLDDSGMPKDRFSAEMPDATLATLKIQPSEPRDSAVYFCASRFGVSGNTIYFGEGSWLTVV.

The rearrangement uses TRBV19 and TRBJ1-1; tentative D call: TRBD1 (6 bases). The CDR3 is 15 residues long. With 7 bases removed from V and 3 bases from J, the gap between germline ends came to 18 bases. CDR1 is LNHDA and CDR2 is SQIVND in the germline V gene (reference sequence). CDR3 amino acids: CASTPRGGRDTEAFF. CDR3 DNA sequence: TGTGCCAGTACCCCAAGGGGGGGAAGGGACACTGAAGCTTTCTTT.

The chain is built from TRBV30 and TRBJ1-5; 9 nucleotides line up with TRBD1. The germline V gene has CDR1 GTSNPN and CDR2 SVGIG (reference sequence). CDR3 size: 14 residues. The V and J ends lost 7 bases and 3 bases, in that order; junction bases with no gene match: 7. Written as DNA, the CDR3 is TGTGCCTTCGCCGGGACAGGGACCAATCAGCCCCAGCATTTT. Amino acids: CAFAGTGTNQPQHF.

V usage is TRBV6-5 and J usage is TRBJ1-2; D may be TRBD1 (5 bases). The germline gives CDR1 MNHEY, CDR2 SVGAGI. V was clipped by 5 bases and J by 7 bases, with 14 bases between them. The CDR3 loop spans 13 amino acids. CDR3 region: CASSPDSPLGYTF. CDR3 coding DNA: TGTGCCAGCAGTCCTGACAGCCCTCTTGGCTACACCTTC.

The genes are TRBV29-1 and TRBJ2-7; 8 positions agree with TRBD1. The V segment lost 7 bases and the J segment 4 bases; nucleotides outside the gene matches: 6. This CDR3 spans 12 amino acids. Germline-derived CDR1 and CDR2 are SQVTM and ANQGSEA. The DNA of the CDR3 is TGCAGCGGCCGGACAGGGATGTACGAGCAGTACTTC. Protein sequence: CSGRTGMYEQYF.

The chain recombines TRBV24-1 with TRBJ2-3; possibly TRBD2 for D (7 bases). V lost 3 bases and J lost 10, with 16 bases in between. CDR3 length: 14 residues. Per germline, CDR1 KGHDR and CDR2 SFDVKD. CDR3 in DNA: TGTGCCACCAGTGATACCGCTCGAGGGGGGGCGCAGTATTTT. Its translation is CATSDTARGGAQYF.

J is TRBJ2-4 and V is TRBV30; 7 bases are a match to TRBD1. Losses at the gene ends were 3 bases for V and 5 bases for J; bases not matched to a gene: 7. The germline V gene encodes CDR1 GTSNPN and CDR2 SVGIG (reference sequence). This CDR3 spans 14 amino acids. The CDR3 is CAWSPGTAENIQYF. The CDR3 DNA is TGTGCCTGGAGCCCCGGGACAGCGGAAAACATTCAGTACTTC.

The CDR3 here is CASSQGQGSFITNEKLFF. CDR3 nucleotide sequence: TGTGCCAGCAGCCAAGGACAGGGGAGTTTTATAACTAATGAAAAACTGTTTTTT. The chain joins TRBV5-5 to TRBJ1-4; 9 positions agree with TRBD1. Germline V gene data show CDR1 as SGHKS and CDR2 as YYEKEE (reference sequence). The CDR3 is 18 residues long. With V trimmed by 4 bases and J by 1 base, 11 bases remained unmatched.

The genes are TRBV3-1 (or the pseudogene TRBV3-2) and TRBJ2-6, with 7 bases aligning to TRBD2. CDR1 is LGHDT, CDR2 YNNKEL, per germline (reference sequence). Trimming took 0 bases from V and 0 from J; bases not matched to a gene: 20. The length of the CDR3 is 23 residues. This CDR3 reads CASSQDRILSSRGSYSGANVLTF. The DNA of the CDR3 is TGTGCCAGCAGCCAAGATAGGATCCTCTCCTCGCGGGGGAGCTACTCTGGGGCCAACGTCCTGACTTTC.

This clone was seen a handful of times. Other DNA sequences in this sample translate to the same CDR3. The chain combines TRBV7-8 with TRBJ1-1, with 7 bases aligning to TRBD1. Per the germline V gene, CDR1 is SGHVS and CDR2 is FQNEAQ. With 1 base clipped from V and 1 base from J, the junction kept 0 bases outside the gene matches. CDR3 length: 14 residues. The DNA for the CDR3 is TGTGCCAGCAGCTTAGGACAGGGGAACACTGAAGCTTTCTTT. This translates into CASSLGQGNTEAFF.

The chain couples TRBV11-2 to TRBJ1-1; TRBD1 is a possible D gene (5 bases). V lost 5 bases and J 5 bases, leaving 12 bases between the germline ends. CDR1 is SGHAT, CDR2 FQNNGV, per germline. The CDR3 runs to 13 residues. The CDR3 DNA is TGTGCCAGCAGCCGAGCGCGGGGGACTGAAGCTTTCTTT. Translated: CASSRARGTEAFF.

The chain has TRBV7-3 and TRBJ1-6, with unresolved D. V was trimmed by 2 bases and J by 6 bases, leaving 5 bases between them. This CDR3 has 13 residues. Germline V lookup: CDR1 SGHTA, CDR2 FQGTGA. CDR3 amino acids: CASSLGRNSPLHF. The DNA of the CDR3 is TGTGCCAGCAGCTTAGGCCGTAATTCACCCCTCCACTTT.